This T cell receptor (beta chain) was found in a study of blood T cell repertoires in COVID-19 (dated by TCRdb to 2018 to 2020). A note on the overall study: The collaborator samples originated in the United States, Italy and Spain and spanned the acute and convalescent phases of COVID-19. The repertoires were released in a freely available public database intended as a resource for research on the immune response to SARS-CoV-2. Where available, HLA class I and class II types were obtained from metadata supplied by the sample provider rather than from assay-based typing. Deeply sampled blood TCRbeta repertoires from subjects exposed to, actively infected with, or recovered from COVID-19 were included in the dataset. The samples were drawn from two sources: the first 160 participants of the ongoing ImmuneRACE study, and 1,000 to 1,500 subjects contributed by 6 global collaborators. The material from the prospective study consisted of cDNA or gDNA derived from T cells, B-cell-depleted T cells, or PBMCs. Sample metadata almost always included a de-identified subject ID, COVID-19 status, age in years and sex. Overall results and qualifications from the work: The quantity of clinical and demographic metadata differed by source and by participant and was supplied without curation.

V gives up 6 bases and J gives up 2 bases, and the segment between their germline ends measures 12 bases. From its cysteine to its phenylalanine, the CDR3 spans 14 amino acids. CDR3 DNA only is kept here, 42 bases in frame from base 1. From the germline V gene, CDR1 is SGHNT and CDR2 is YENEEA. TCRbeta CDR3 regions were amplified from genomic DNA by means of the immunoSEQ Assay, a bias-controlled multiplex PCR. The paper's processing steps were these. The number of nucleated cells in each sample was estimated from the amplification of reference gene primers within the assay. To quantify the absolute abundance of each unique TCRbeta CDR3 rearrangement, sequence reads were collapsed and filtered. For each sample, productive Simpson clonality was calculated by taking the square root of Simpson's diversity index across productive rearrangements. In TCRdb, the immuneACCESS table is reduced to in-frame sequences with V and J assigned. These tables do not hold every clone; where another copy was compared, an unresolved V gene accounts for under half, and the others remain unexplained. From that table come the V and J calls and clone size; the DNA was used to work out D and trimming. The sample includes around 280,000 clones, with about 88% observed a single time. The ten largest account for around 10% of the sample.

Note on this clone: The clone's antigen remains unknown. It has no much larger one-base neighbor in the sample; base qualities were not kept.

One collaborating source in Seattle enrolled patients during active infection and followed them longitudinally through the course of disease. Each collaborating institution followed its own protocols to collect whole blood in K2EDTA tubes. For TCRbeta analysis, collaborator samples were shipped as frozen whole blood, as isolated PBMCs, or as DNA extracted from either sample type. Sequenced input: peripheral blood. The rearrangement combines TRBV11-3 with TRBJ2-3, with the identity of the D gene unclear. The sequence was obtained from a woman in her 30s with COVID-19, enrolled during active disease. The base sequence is TGTGCCAGCAGTAATATGGGCATCACAGATACGCAGTATTTT. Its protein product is CASSNMGITDTQYF.